This T cell receptor (beta chain) was recorded in a study of blood T cell repertoires in COVID-19. Study context: Researchers got acute and convalescent COVID-19 samples from the United States, Italy and Spain. PBMCs, B-cell-depleted T cells, or T cells were the source of the cDNA or gDNA that made up the material.

The CDR3 contains 15 residues. V lost 0 bases and J lost 3, with 12 bases in between. Germline lookup yields CDR1 LNHNV and CDR2 YYDKDF (reference sequence). The data were produced by immunoSEQ multiplex PCR, yet TCRdb's version contains in-frame clones alone and is incomplete. The data show tens of thousands of clones, with roughly 90% seen just once and approximately 2.5% held by the top ten. This sequence joins TRBV15 and TRBJ2-7; D unresolved. This TCR derives from a human donor in a cohort sampled during active COVID-19. The source material was peripheral blood. The DNA for the CDR3 is TGTGCCACCAGCAGAGAAAGTAACGGTTTCTACGAGCAGTACTTC. This encodes CATSRESNGFYEQYF.